A selection of T cell receptor beta chains follows, all from one sample in a study of shared clonotypes between healthy human individuals. This table comes from immunoSEQ multiplex PCR, and its TCRdb copy is limited to in-frame clones, with some not included. The sample lists 850,000 to 1,200,000 clones; more than 65% were seen once. Material for sequencing was memory CD4+ T cells sorted from blood. The receptor source for this set is a man aged 18-30 years in good health. CDR3s include the opening cysteine and the closing phenylalanine or tryptophan. D genes are given only for firm matches. Size tells how often a clone was seen (once, few, many) or the class of an expanded clone, and some rows leave it out.

clone size	V gene	J gene	D gene	CDR3 protein	CDR3 DNA
NA	TRBV18	TRBJ1-2	NA	CASSGTAYGYTF	TGTGCCAGCTCTGGCACCGCCTATGGCTACACCTTC
once	TRBV7-2	TRBJ1-6	TRBD1	CASSLVGGQSNSPLHF	TGTGCCAGCAGCTTAGTAGGGGGACAGAGTAATTCACCCCTCCACTTT
NA	TRBV5-1	TRBJ1-5	TRBD1	CASSPTGVGNQPQHF	TGCGCCAGCAGCCCGACAGGGGTCGGCAATCAGCCCCAGCATTTT
NA	TRBV15	TRBJ1-1	NA	CATSRDEYTEAFF	TGTGCCACCAGCAGAGATGAATACACTGAAGCTTTCTTT
few	TRBV9	TRBJ2-1	NA	CASSTQNNEQFF	TGTGCCAGCAGCACCCAGAACAATGAGCAGTTCTTC
NA	TRBV2	TRBJ2-2	NA	CASSYSGELFF	TGTGCCAGCAGCTATTCCGGGGAGCTGTTTTTT
NA	TRBV4-1	TRBJ2-3	TRBD1	CASSQEWGQGTDTQYF	TGCGCCAGCAGCCAAGAGTGGGGACAGGGCACAGATACGCAGTATTTT
NA	TRBV10-1	TRBJ2-1	TRBD2	CASSDAGGSYNEQFF	TGCGCCAGCAGTGATGCGGGGGGCTCCTACAATGAGCAGTTCTTC
NA	TRBV7-2	TRBJ2-2	NA	CASSLGRFRATGELFF	TGTGCCAGCAGCTTAGGACGGTTTCGTGCTACCGGGGAGCTGTTTTTT
NA	TRBV13	TRBJ1-1	NA	CASSLDSPEAFF	TGTGCCAGCAGCCTGGACAGTCCTGAAGCTTTCTTT
few	TRBV19	TRBJ1-2	NA	CASTHQRSGYGYTF	TGTGCCAGTACCCACCAGAGGTCGGGCTATGGCTACACCTTC
NA	TRBV6-1	TRBJ2-1	TRBD1	CASRIRDRDYNEQFF	TGTGCCAGCAGGATCCGGGACAGGGACTACAATGAGCAGTTCTTC
NA	TRBV6-1	TRBJ2-5	NA	CASSEIVGGPRIQYF	TGTGCCAGCAGTGAAATCGTGGGGGGGCCGCGAATCCAGTACTTC
NA	TRBV19	TRBJ1-3	TRBD1	CASSPPGQALHSGNTIYF	TGTGCCAGTAGTCCACCGGGACAGGCCCTCCACTCTGGAAACACCATATATTTT
once	TRBV30	TRBJ1-5	TRBD1	CAWTGGGRGQPQHF	TGTGCCTGGACTGGAGGGGGCCGGGGCCAGCCCCAGCATTTT
NA	TRBV9	TRBJ1-1	NA	CASSAQRVGTEAFF	TGTGCCAGCAGCGCCCAAAGGGTGGGCACTGAAGCTTTCTTT
NA	TRBV29-1	TRBJ1-5	NA	CSVTVDPSNQPQHF	TGCAGCGTTACAGTTGACCCTAGCAATCAGCCCCAGCATTTT
NA	TRBV10-3	TRBJ1-1	NA	CAIRRQENTEAFF	TGTGCCATCAGGCGACAGGAGAACACTGAAGCTTTCTTT
few	TRBV28	TRBJ1-1	NA	CASNLGRAHAEAFF	TGTGCCAGCAACCTTGGACGGGCTCATGCTGAAGCTTTCTTT
few	TRBV23-1	TRBJ1-3	NA	CAFKGCNSGNTIYF	TGCGCCTTCAAAGGGTGTAACTCTGGAAACACCATATATTTT
NA	TRBV28	TRBJ1-5	NA	CASRVTVQPQHF	TGTGCCAGCAGGGTGACAGTTCAGCCCCAGCATTTT
NA	TRBV4-1	TRBJ2-3	TRBD2	CASTTSGGPGSTDTQYF	TGCGCCAGCACGACTAGCGGGGGCCCCGGGTCCACAGATACGCAGTATTTT
few	TRBV7-9	TRBJ2-7	NA	CASSLSWVTYEQYF	TGTGCCAGCAGCTTATCATGGGTAACCTACGAGCAGTACTTC
NA	TRBV2	TRBJ2-5	TRBD1	CASNRDRIETQYF	TGTGCCAGCAACCGGGACAGAATAGAGACCCAGTACTTC
NA	TRBV7-3	TRBJ2-3	TRBD2	CASSFSGGSTDTQYF	TGTGCCAGCAGCTTTAGCGGGGGGAGCACAGATACGCAGTATTTT
NA	TRBV5-8	TRBJ2-7	TRBD2	CASSLGLAVYEQYF	TGTGCCAGCAGCTTGGGACTAGCGGTCTACGAGCAGTACTTC
NA	TRBV11-2	TRBJ2-5	NA	CASSFRGQETQYF	TGTGCCAGCAGCTTCCGGGGGCAAGAGACCCAGTACTTC
NA	TRBV6-1	TRBJ2-3	NA	CASSGTDTDTQYF	TGTGCCAGCAGTGGGACCGATACAGATACGCAGTATTTT
NA	TRBV9	TRBJ1-1	TRBD1	CASSAWDRKNTEAFF	TGTGCCAGCAGCGCCTGGGACAGAAAGAACACTGAAGCTTTCTTT
NA	TRBV7-2	TRBJ2-7	TRBD2	CASSFLADYEQYF	TGTGCCAGCAGCTTCCTAGCGGACTACGAGCAGTACTTC
NA	TRBV27	TRBJ2-7	NA	CASSAVGPSIGQYF	TGTGCCAGCAGTGCCGTGGGACCGTCGATAGGGCAGTACTTC
NA	TRBV29-1	TRBJ2-3	NA	CSVEETDTQYF	TGCAGCGTTGAAGAGACAGATACGCAGTATTTT
NA	TRBV2	TRBJ1-2	NA	CASSERQKAYGYTF	TGTGCCAGCAGTGAACGACAGAAGGCCTATGGCTACACCTTC
few	TRBV2	TRBJ2-7	NA	CASNDREAYEQYF	TGTGCCAGCAATGACAGGGAGGCCTACGAGCAGTACTTC
NA	TRBV27	TRBJ1-4	NA	CASSGGASNEKLFF	TGTGCCAGCAGTGGGGGGGCAAGTAATGAAAAACTGTTTTTT
NA	TRBV28	TRBJ2-7	NA	CASHPPGTGSYEQYF	TGTGCCAGCCACCCCCCGGGGACCGGATCCTACGAGCAGTACTTC
NA	TRBV18	TRBJ2-2	TRBD1	CASSLTDRGSTGELFF	TGTGCCAGCTCACTCACGGACAGGGGGAGCACCGGGGAGCTGTTTTTT
few	TRBV10-3	TRBJ2-7	TRBD2	CASRLAGGAYEQYF	TGTGCCAGCAGGCTAGCGGGGGGCGCCTACGAGCAGTACTTC
NA	TRBV6-5	TRBJ1-4	NA	CASRDVTGRAELFF	TGTGCCAGCAGGGATGTGACAGGCCGGGCGGAACTGTTTTTT
NA	TRBV6-1	TRBJ1-1	TRBD1	CASSQDRANTEAFF	TGTGCCAGCAGTCAGGACAGGGCGAACACTGAAGCTTTCTTT
once	TRBV15	TRBJ1-5	NA	CATRVGGRGSNQPQHF	TGTGCCACCAGGGTTGGGGGGCGCGGTAGCAATCAGCCCCAGCATTTT
NA	TRBV11-2	TRBJ2-1	TRBD2	CASSLTWTSGSYNEQFF	TGTGCCAGCAGCCTTACGTGGACTAGCGGTTCCTACAATGAGCAGTTCTTC
NA	TRBV5-1	TRBJ1-4	NA	CASSPGTTTNEKLFF	TGCGCCAGCAGCCCTGGGACAACAACTAATGAAAAACTGTTTTTT
few	TRBV6-1	TRBJ1-2	NA	CASKDTGTNYGYTF	TGTGCCAGCAAGGATACCGGGACTAACTATGGCTACACCTTC
NA	TRBV9	TRBJ2-2	NA	CASSVRGDTGELFF	TGTGCCAGCAGCGTAAGAGGGGACACCGGGGAGCTGTTTTTT
NA	TRBV18	TRBJ1-5	TRBD1	CASSPVGQGPYQPQHF	TGTGCCAGCTCACCCGTCGGACAGGGGCCCTATCAGCCCCAGCATTTT
NA	TRBV28	TRBJ1-1	NA	CASSSSGGGKAFF	TGTGCCAGCAGTTCCTCAGGTGGGGGTAAAGCTTTCTTT
NA	TRBV6-5	TRBJ1-2	TRBD1	CASRPGGAGGYTF	TGTGCCAGCAGGCCAGGGGGCGCGGGGGGCTACACCTTC
NA	TRBV10-3	TRBJ1-5	NA	CAISEVGTNQPQHF	TGTGCCATCAGTGAAGTGGGTACGAATCAGCCCCAGCATTTT
NA	TRBV11-2	TRBJ1-3	NA	CASSVGRSNTIYF	TGTGCCAGCAGCGTCGGGAGGTCCAACACCATATATTTT
NA	TRBV20-1	TRBJ2-6	NA	CSATGANVLTF	TGCAGTGCGACTGGGGCCAACGTCCTGACTTTC
few	TRBV5-4	TRBJ2-3	TRBD1	CASSSNSQGARNTQYF	TGTGCCAGCAGTAGCAATTCTCAGGGGGCGCGAAATACGCAGTATTTT
NA	TRBV5-1	TRBJ2-2	TRBD2	CASSLAGLVWNTGELFF	TGCGCCAGCAGCTTGGCGGGACTAGTCTGGAACACCGGGGAGCTGTTTTTT
many	TRBV28	TRBJ1-1	TRBD1	CASFDRGSNTEAFF	TGTGCCAGCTTTGACAGGGGCAGTAACACTGAAGCTTTCTTT
once	TRBV2	TRBJ1-5	NA	CASSRGGSQPQHF	TGTGCCAGCAGTCGGGGGGGATCTCAGCCCCAGCATTTT
few	TRBV29-1	TRBJ2-5	TRBD1	CSALSGTGGVETQYF	TGCAGCGCCCTATCCGGGACAGGGGGGGTCGAGACCCAGTACTTC
NA	TRBV5-1	TRBJ2-1	NA	CASSLTASNEQFF	TGCGCCAGCAGCTTGACCGCGAGCAATGAGCAGTTCTTC
many	TRBV4-2	TRBJ2-1	TRBD1	CASSRDSGTGASNEQFF	TGTGCCAGCAGCCGCGACTCCGGGACAGGGGCTAGCAATGAGCAGTTCTTC
NA	TRBV9	TRBJ2-6	NA	CASSVGKGSSGANVLTF	TGTGCCAGCAGCGTAGGAAAGGGATCCTCTGGGGCCAACGTCCTGACTTTC